One and the same sample provided the 25 T cell receptor beta chains below, sequenced in a study of blood T cells in healthy people across ages. PCR was performed a second time for about 6 to 12 cycles using a sample-barcoded 5' primer and a J-beta primer mix. TCRdb reprocessed the 5' RACE reads with MiXCR, giving one entry per CDR3 protein. The sample has roughly 2 million distinct CDR3 sequences; around 50% are singletons. The sequencing sample was made of blood. All receptors come from a woman aged 40 to 50 in good health.

This chain joins TRBV5-1 and TRBJ1-1; D is unclear. The V and J ends lost 4 bases and 1 base respectively, with 20 bases between them. The CDR3 is made up of 17 amino acids. Per the germline V gene, CDR1 is SGHRS and CDR2 is YFSETQ. For the CDR3, the DNA is TGCGCCAGCAGCATTGGCAGGCGGGCAGAACAGAACACTGAAGCTTTCTTT. The encoded protein is CASSIGRRAEQNTEAFF.

This clonotype was picked up a small number of times. The gene calls are TRBV12-3 or TRBV12-4 and TRBJ2-2, with D perhaps matching TRBD1 (5 bases). CDR3 length: 14 residues. V was clipped by 5 bases and J by 7 bases, with 14 bases between them. The CDR3 loop is CASSATRTYGELFF. CDR3 in DNA: TGTGCCAGCAGTGCCACCCGGACATACGGGGAGCTGTTTTTT.

The rearrangement links TRBV6-2 or TRBV6-3 to TRBJ2-1; D possibly matches TRBD1 or TRBD2 (5 bases each). Germline values: CDR1 MNHEY, CDR2 SVGEGT. V shed 8 bases and J shed 3 bases, with 11 bases lying between them. The length of the CDR3 is 13 residues. The CDR3 DNA reads as TGTGCCAGCCGGGACGGCGGCTACAATGAGCAGTTCTTC. As protein: CASRDGGYNEQFF.

This chain uses TRBV5-1 with TRBJ1-4, with TRBD1 identical over 8 bases. The ends lost 1 base at V and 5 bases at J; junction bases unmatched: 10. This CDR3 has 17 amino acids. CDR1 and CDR2 from the germline V gene are SGHRS and YFSETQ. This CDR3 reads CASSLTGGTGLNEKLFF. In nucleotides, the CDR3 is TGCGCCAGCAGCTTGACCGGAGGGACAGGCTTAAATGAAAAACTGTTTTTT.

The CDR3 loop is CSASRSPQETQYF. The CDR3 nucleotides read TGCAGTGCTAGCAGGAGTCCCCAAGAGACCCAGTACTTC. V is TRBV20-1 and J is TRBJ2-5; D is unresolved. V lost 3 bases, J lost 1 base, and 9 bases lay in between. Germline V CDR1 and CDR2: DFQATT, SNEGSKA (reference sequence). The CDR3 spans 13 residues.

This chain joins TRBV6-6 and TRBJ1-2; D is unresolved. The CDR3 extends over 16 amino acids. In germline, CDR1 is MNHNY, CDR2 SVGAGI (reference sequence). V gave up 0 bases and J gave up 3 bases, with 14 bases separating them. CDR3 DNA: TGTGCCAGCAGTTACTCCAGACAAGGTGTCGACTATGGCTACACCTTC. Its translation is CASSYSRQGVDYGYTF.

The chain uses TRBV6-1 and TRBJ1-2; the D gene is possibly TRBD1 (6 bases). Per germline, CDR1 MNHNS and CDR2 SASEGT. V was trimmed by 10 bases and J by 2 bases, leaving 17 bases between them. The CDR3 has 14 amino acids. The CDR3 nucleotides are TGTGCCATTTCACGGGACACTGGAAACTATGGCTACACCTTC. Protein: CAISRDTGNYGYTF.

This clonotype was picked up a small number of times. The rearrangement links TRBV12-5 to TRBJ2-3, with a tentative D call TRBD1 (6 bases). The CDR3 is 18 residues long. Germline V CDR1 and CDR2: LGHNT, FRNRAP. Trimming stripped 2 bases from V and 1 base from J, with 19 bases between. The CDR3 nucleotides read TGTGCTAGTGGTTTGACCAAGGACAGCCCACGTGGCACAGATACGCAGTATTTT. Amino acids: CASGLTKDSPRGTDTQYF.

A single count supports this clonotype. The genes are TRBV29-1 and TRBJ1-4, with unresolved D. This CDR3 comprises 17 residues. The ends were cut back, 4 bases at V and 8 bases at J, with 26 bases in the middle. Looked up from germline, CDR1 is SQVTM and CDR2 is ANQGSEA. In nucleotides, the CDR3 is TGCAGCGTTGTGGGGAGGGCAGATCGGTTGACTGACGAAAAACTGTTTTTT. This sequence encodes CSVVGRADRLTDEKLFF. Filled out from reference TRBV29-1 and TRBJ1-4, the complete variable domain reads SAVISQKPSRDICQRGTSLTIQCQVDSQVTMMFWYRQQPGQSLTLIATANQGSEATYESGFVIDKFPISRPNLTFSTLTVSNMSPEDSSIYLCSVVGRADRLTDEKLFFGSGTQLSVL.

V gene TRBV6-1 combines with J gene TRBJ2-4; D not certain. This CDR3 region has 14 residues. V lost 0 bases and J lost 0, with 3 bases in between. Looked up from germline, CDR1 is MNHNS and CDR2 is SASEGT. CDR3 coding DNA: TGTGCCAGCAGTGAAGCGATAGCCAAAAACATTCAGTACTTC. It is translated as CASSEAIAKNIQYF.

There are a few counts of this clonotype. The chain joins TRBV15 to TRBJ2-6; 11 positions agree with TRBD1. The J segment lost 1 base and the V segment lost 3 bases, leaving 2 bases of the junction unmatched. Germline lookup yields CDR1 LNHNV and CDR2 YYDKDF (reference sequence). This CDR3 has 17 residues. CDR3 in amino acids: CATSRGQGVSGANVLTF. DNA of the CDR3: TGTGCCACCAGCAGGGGACAGGGGGTATCTGGGGCCAACGTCCTGACTTTC.

The rearrangement joins TRBV15 to TRBJ1-5, with D perhaps TRBD1 (5 bases). Trimming removed 4 bases at V and 2 bases at J, with 12 bases between. Germline assignment: CDR1 LNHNV and CDR2 YYDKDF (reference sequence). The CDR3 totals 15 residues. This chain's CDR3 is CATSTGTEGNQPQHF. The CDR3 DNA sequence: TGTGCCACCAGCACCGGGACGGAAGGCAATCAGCCCCAGCATTTT.

This clonotype has a handful of counts. The V gene is TRBV27, the J gene TRBJ2-1; 8 bases match TRBD2. The CDR3 is 13 residues long. The trim removed 6 bases at V and 9 bases at J, leaving 7 bases unmatched. Germline lookup yields CDR1 MNHEY and CDR2 SMNVEV (reference sequence). Written as DNA, the CDR3 is TGTGCCAGCAGCCAGCGGACTAGCCGTGAGCAGTTCTTC. It specifies CASSQRTSREQFF.

The chain is built from TRBV20-1 and TRBJ2-7; TRBD2 agrees at 11 bases. V shed 1 base, J shed 3 bases, and the junction held 8 bases outside the gene matches. The CDR3 runs to 16 residues. CDR1 and CDR2 from the germline V gene are DFQATT and SNEGSKA (reference sequence). In DNA form, the CDR3 reads TGCAGTGCTAGAGTCGTGGTAGCGGGGGGGATCTACGAGCAGTACTTC. It yields the protein CSARVVVAGGIYEQYF.

The genes are TRBV4-1 and TRBJ1-2; D gene uncertain. The CDR3 extends over 14 amino acids. Germline V CDR1 and CDR2: MGHRA, YSYEKL. Trimming stripped 4 bases from V and 5 bases from J, with 14 bases between. CDR3 sequence: CASSPGQLFYGYTF. The CDR3 region has the DNA TGCGCCAGCAGCCCGGGCCAGCTATTTTATGGCTACACCTTC.

This clonotype was counted a few times. The chain joins TRBV18 to TRBJ2-3; D unclear. The CDR3 spans 14 residues. Germline CDR1 reads KGHSH; CDR2 reads LQKENI. V dropped 0 bases and J dropped 4 bases, with 8 bases sitting between them. This CDR3 is CASSPPFSSDTQYF. The CDR3 DNA reads TGTGCCAGCTCACCACCGTTCTCTTCAGATACGCAGTATTTT.

The chain's CDR3 is CAISESAAHRGWEQETQYF. The CDR3 bases are TGTGCCATCAGTGAGTCCGCCGCTCACAGGGGATGGGAGCAAGAGACCCAGTACTTC. The chain combines TRBV10-3 with TRBJ2-5, with 7 bases that match TRBD1. The CDR3 extends over 19 amino acids. The germline V gene has CDR1 ENHRY and CDR2 SYGVKD. V gave up 0 bases and J gave up 2 bases; unmatched junction bases: 15.

The V call is TRBV6-2 or TRBV6-3, the J call TRBJ2-5, with 11 positions matching TRBD2. This CDR3 contains 16 residues. Germline values: CDR1 MNHEY, CDR2 SVGEGT. After removal of 1 base from V and 5 bases from J, the junction contained 6 bases not matched to a gene. The CDR3 reads CASSYFLAGGLETQYF. The CDR3 region has the DNA TGTGCCAGCAGTTACTTTTTAGCGGGGGGGCTCGAGACCCAGTACTTC.

The genes are TRBV2 and TRBJ1-5; D unclear. Trimming shortened V by 8 bases and J by 0 bases, and 14 bases separated the two germline ends. Germline V gene lookup returns CDR1 SNHLY and CDR2 FYNNEI. The length of the CDR3 is 15 residues. CDR3: CASAMRPPSNQPQHF. The CDR3, as DNA: TGTGCCAGCGCGATGCGGCCACCTAGCAATCAGCCCCAGCATTTT.

The chain joins TRBV3-1 to TRBJ2-7; a weak D match, TRBD2 (5 bases). CDR3 length: 16 residues. Trimming cost V 4 bases and J 3 bases, with 19 bases left between them. Germline CDR1 reads LGHDT; CDR2 reads YNNKEL (reference sequence). In DNA form, the CDR3 reads TGTGCCAGCAGCCCCCTATCTGGGCCGAGGGACTACGAGCAGTACTTC. Amino acid sequence: CASSPLSGPRDYEQYF.

This clonotype turned up a few times. V and J are TRBV27 and TRBJ1-6; D is ambiguous. Germline assignment: CDR1 MNHEY and CDR2 SMNVEV (reference sequence). The V gene lost 6 bases and the J gene lost 3 bases, with 9 bases spanning the gap. The CDR3 consists of 14 residues. The CDR3 region is CASSSRGYNSPLHF. CDR3 DNA: TGTGCCAGCAGCTCCCGGGGCTATAATTCACCCCTCCACTTT.

CDR3 loop: CASRPAAGEFYNEQFF. CDR3 bases: TGTGCCAGCAGACCTGCGGCGGGGGAGTTTTACAATGAGCAGTTCTTC. This chain joins TRBV27 and TRBJ2-1; 7 bases are a match to TRBD2. Germline lookup yields CDR1 MNHEY and CDR2 SMNVEV (reference sequence). V shed 6 bases, J shed 4 bases, and the junction held 12 bases outside the gene matches. The CDR3 has 16 amino acids.

This clonotype was seen a few times. The chain couples TRBV29-1 to TRBJ2-3; maybe TRBD1 (6 bases). The CDR3 spans 17 residues. The V end lost 3 bases, the J end lost 0 bases, and 19 bases lay between the germline ends. Germline V lookup: CDR1 SQVTM, CDR2 ANQGSEA. The CDR3 DNA reads TGCAGCGTTGATTCCGGAGGACAGTCAACCAGCACAGATACGCAGTATTTT. This translates into CSVDSGGQSTSTDTQYF.

This clonotype was seen a handful of times. The DNA of the CDR3 is TGTGCCAGCAGTTACTGGGGCAGGAGCCAAGAGACCCAGTACTTC. Amino acids: CASSYWGRSQETQYF. This chain connects TRBV6-5 to TRBJ2-5; D might be TRBD1 (5 bases). Germline V lookup: CDR1 MNHEY, CDR2 SVGAGI. The CDR3 is 15 amino acids. V shed 1 base and J shed 1 base, with 10 bases lying between them.

The CDR3 loop is CSAPRDRENNEQFF. In DNA, the CDR3 is TGCAGTGCCCCCAGGGACAGGGAAAATAATGAGCAGTTCTTC. The chain combines TRBV20-1 with TRBJ2-1, with TRBD1 matching 9 bases. CDR1 and CDR2 (germline): DFQATT, SNEGSKA (reference sequence). This CDR3 spans 14 amino acids. V gave up 6 bases and J gave up 7 bases; unmatched junction bases: 10.